One and the same sample provided the 26 T cell receptor beta chains below, sequenced in a study of identical twins. TCRdb analysed the 5' RACE reads with MiXCR anew, one entry per CDR3 protein. This repertoire shows roughly 490,000 distinct CDR3 sequences, roughly 13% found once; its top ten account for approximately 0.98%. This sample also appeared in a second study, on yellow fever vaccine responses in identical twins.

Sequencing input: CD4+ T cells sorted from blood. Receptors originate from a woman between 18 and 30 years old in good health.

This clonotype occurred a few times. V usage is TRBV12-3 or TRBV12-4 and J usage is TRBJ2-7; weak D call: TRBD1 (6 bases). V was cut by 0 bases and J by 3 bases, with 15 bases left in between. This CDR3 is built from 16 residues. CDR3 residues: CASSLALQGRGYEQYF. In nucleotides, the CDR3 is TGTGCCAGCAGTTTAGCGCTACAGGGCAGGGGCTACGAGCAGTACTTC.

This clonotype has ten or more counts. The chain uses TRBV20-1 and TRBJ2-5, with TRBD2 matching 8 bases. Germline values: CDR1 DFQATT, CDR2 SNEGSKA (reference sequence). With V trimmed by 4 bases and J by 5 bases, 9 bases remained unmatched. The CDR3 has 14 amino acids. CDR3 amino acids: CSATYLAGRETQYF. CDR3 nucleotides: TGCAGTGCTACATATCTAGCGGGCCGGGAGACCCAGTACTTC.

The DNA for the CDR3 is TGCGCCAGCAGCCAAGATGGGGGGCACTACGAGCAGTACTTC. Its protein product is CASSQDGGHYEQYF. The chain joins TRBV4-3 to TRBJ2-7, with D perhaps assigned TRBD1 or TRBD2 (6 bases each). Trimming cost V 0 bases and J 3 bases, with 9 bases left between them. This CDR3 comprises 14 residues. From germline, CDR1 is LGHNA and CDR2 YSLEER.

The chain links TRBV4-3 to TRBJ2-7; TRBD1 or TRBD2 may be the D gene (5 bases each). Germline V gene sequence: CDR1 LGHNA, CDR2 YSLEER. This CDR3 spans 17 amino acids. Trimming stripped 1 base from V and 3 bases from J, with 19 bases between. The CDR3 nucleotides are TGCGCCAGCAGCCAAGTTGTCGGGGCCAGCGCGTACTACGAGCAGTACTTC. Translated, it gives CASSQVVGASAYYEQYF.

Here the CDR3 DNA reads TGCAGTGGCCCTGACGGGGGGCGCTCCTACGAGCAGTACTTC. Its protein is CSGPDGGRSYEQYF. The gene calls are TRBV20-1 and TRBJ2-7; weak D call: TRBD2 (7 bases). The CDR3 covers 14 residues. The V end was cut by 7 bases, the J end by 0 bases, with 16 bases between. Germline loops: CDR1 DFQATT, CDR2 SNEGSKA (reference sequence).

The chain is built from TRBV18 and TRBJ2-7; 9 positions agree with TRBD2. V was pared by 1 base and J by 6 bases, with 10 bases of the junction left unmatched. CDR1 KGHSH and CDR2 LQKENI come from the germline V gene. CDR3 length: 16 residues. The CDR3 DNA reads TGTGCCAGCTCACCACTAGCGGGAGACTTCGGAGGCGAGCAGTACTTC. The encoded protein is CASSPLAGDFGGEQYF. Complete variable domain (other parts from reference TRBV18 and TRBJ2-7): NAGVMQNPRHLVRRRGQEARLRCSPMKGHSHVYWYRQLPEEGLKFMVYLQKENIIDESGMPKERFSAEFPKEGPSILRIQQVVRGDSAAYFCASSPLAGDFGGEQYFGPGTRLTVT.

This chain uses TRBV5-5 with TRBJ1-5; 8 bases fit TRBD1. The J segment lost 4 bases and the V segment lost 4 bases, leaving 7 bases of the junction unmatched. The CDR3 runs to 15 residues. The germline V gene encodes CDR1 SGHKS and CDR2 YYEKEE (reference sequence). CDR3 residues: CASSPRDRPNQPQHF. In DNA, the CDR3 is TGTGCCAGCAGCCCCCGGGACAGGCCTAATCAGCCCCAGCATTTT.

The V gene is TRBV4-2, the J gene TRBJ2-3; D is perhaps TRBD2 (7 bases). CDR3 length: 18 residues. CDR1 and CDR2 (germline): LGHNA, YNFKEQ. With 2 bases removed from V and 3 bases from J, the gap between germline ends came to 21 bases. CDR3 nucleotides: TGTGCCAGCAGCCAACTAAAGGGGGGGGCCGATTGGACAGATACGCAGTATTTT. Its translation is CASSQLKGGADWTDTQYF.

The table lists this clonotype with a few counts. V and J are TRBV12-3 or TRBV12-4 and TRBJ2-7, with 10 bases aligning to TRBD2. Trimming cost V 5 bases and J 6 bases; bases outside gene matches: 7. This CDR3 has 14 amino acids. CDR3: CASSILAGPAEQYF. CDR3 DNA sequence: TGTGCCAGCAGTATACTAGCGGGGCCTGCCGAGCAGTACTTC.

The chain carries TRBV5-1 and TRBJ2-2; the D gene is possibly TRBD2 (5 bases). Trimming removed 6 bases from V and 1 base from J, with 13 bases in between. Germline lookup yields CDR1 SGHRS and CDR2 YFSETQ. This CDR3 has 15 residues. CDR3 nucleotide sequence: TGCGCCAGCAAGGCGGAGGCCCTGAACACCGGGGAGCTGTTTTTT. Its translation is CASKAEALNTGELFF.

The rearrangement links TRBV29-1 to TRBJ1-2; D is unclear. Germline V CDR1 and CDR2: SQVTM, ANQGSEA. Between the trimmed V and J ends, which lost 2 bases and 4 bases, there was a span of 11 bases. The CDR3 spans 13 residues. The CDR3 DNA reads as TGCAGCGTTGAAATTGGAGGCATCTATGGCTACACCTTC. Its protein product is CSVEIGGIYGYTF.

This clonotype came up a few times. CDR3 protein: CASSGGGLVQETQYF. CDR3 DNA sequence: TGTGCCAGCAGCGGGGGAGGCCTGGTCCAAGAGACCCAGTACTTC. This chain uses TRBV13 with TRBJ2-5; tentative D call: TRBD2 (6 bases). CDR3 size: 15 residues. Trimming left V 5 bases short and J 1 base short, with 14 bases between. Germline-derived CDR1 and CDR2 are PRHDT and FYEKMQ (reference sequence). The full variable domain, with the rest looked up from reference TRBV13 and TRBJ2-5, is AAGVIQSPRHLIKEKRETATLKCYPIPRHDTVYWYQQGPGQDPQFLISFYEKMQSDKGSIPDRFSAQQFSDYHSELNMSSLELGDSALYFCASSGGGLVQETQYFGPGTRLLVL.

The genes are TRBV3-1 and TRBJ2-6, with D tentatively TRBD1 (5 bases). CDR1 is LGHDT, CDR2 YNNKEL, per germline (reference sequence). This CDR3 comprises 16 residues. Trimming left V 1 base short and J 1 base short, with 8 bases between. The CDR3 protein is CASSQAAGSGANVLTF. CDR3 coding DNA: TGTGCCAGCAGCCAAGCCGCAGGGTCTGGGGCCAACGTCCTGACTTTC.

The genes are TRBV25-1 and TRBJ2-3; 15 bases fit TRBD2. The trim removed 7 bases at V and 6 bases at J, leaving 8 bases unmatched. Germline CDR1 and CDR2: MGHDK and SYGVNS. CDR3 length: 16 residues. CDR3 residues: CASTGLAGGPGDTQYF. In nucleotides, the CDR3 is TGTGCCAGCACCGGACTAGCGGGAGGGCCAGGCGATACGCAGTATTTT.

The chain employs TRBV3-1 and TRBJ2-3, with D perhaps being TRBD1 or TRBD2 (5 bases each). There are 15 residues in the CDR3. In germline, CDR1 is LGHDT, CDR2 YNNKEL (reference sequence). Trimming cost V 4 bases and J 0 bases, with 11 bases left between them. The CDR3 DNA is TGTGCCAGCAGCCCGGGGACCATTAGCACAGATACGCAGTATTTT. Its translation is CASSPGTISTDTQYF.

This clonotype has just a few counts. CDR3 in DNA: TGTGCCAGCAGCTTAGCACAGACGAATGAGCAGTTCTTC. Protein product: CASSLAQTNEQFF. The chain links TRBV7-8 to TRBJ2-1, with no clear D. CDR3 length: 13 amino acids. V gave up 0 bases and J gave up 7 bases, with 7 bases separating them. Germline values: CDR1 SGHVS, CDR2 FQNEAQ.

This clonotype has a handful of counts. V is TRBV3-1 and J is TRBJ1-3, with D unclear. Germline CDR1 and CDR2: LGHDT and YNNKEL (reference sequence). The V and J ends lost 3 bases and 4 bases respectively, with 4 bases between them. CDR3 length equals 12 residues. CDR3 protein: CASSQFGNTIYF. CDR3 DNA: TGTGCCAGCAGCCAGTTCGGAAACACCATATATTTT.

Only a few counts were recorded for this clonotype. The rearrangement joins TRBV29-1 to TRBJ2-1, with TRBD1 as a possible D gene (6 bases). Trimming removed 6 bases at V and 2 bases at J, with 14 bases between. The CDR3 has 14 residues. CDR1 SQVTM and CDR2 ANQGSEA come from the germline V gene. The CDR3 spells CSVEWTATYNEQFF. DNA of the CDR3: TGCAGCGTGGAATGGACAGCTACCTACAATGAGCAGTTCTTC.

The CDR3 protein is CASSLTSATDTQYF. Written as DNA, the CDR3 is TGCGCCAGCAGCCTAACTTCGGCAACAGATACGCAGTATTTT. This chain links TRBV5-1 with TRBJ2-3; D call uncertain. Looked up from germline, CDR1 is SGHRS and CDR2 is YFSETQ. This CDR3 has 14 residues. V lost 4 bases to trimming and J lost 3 bases, with 12 bases between them.

V gene TRBV3-1 combines with J gene TRBJ2-3, with 9 bases fitting TRBD2. CDR1 LGHDT and CDR2 YNNKEL come from the germline V gene (reference sequence). The CDR3 length is 15 residues. The V and J ends lost 8 bases and 6 bases, in that order; junction bases with no gene match: 12. CDR3 in DNA: TGTGCCAGCTCCAACTCGGCTAGCGGGGCGGATACGCAGTATTTT. It codes for CASSNSASGADTQYF.

This clonotype was seen ten or more times. CDR3 loop: CASSLTGLNTGELFF. The CDR3 coding sequence is TGCGCCAGCAGCTTGACAGGTTTGAACACCGGGGAGCTGTTTTTT. The V gene is TRBV5-1, the J gene TRBJ2-2, with D perhaps matching TRBD1 (5 bases). The CDR3 sequence is 15 residues long. Germline CDR1 SGHRS, CDR2 YFSETQ. The V end was cut by 1 base, the J end by 1 base, with 8 bases between.

This clonotype has just one count. The chain employs TRBV5-1 and TRBJ2-2; 12 bases align to TRBD1. This CDR3 has 16 amino acids. The germline V gene encodes CDR1 SGHRS and CDR2 YFSETQ. V lost 5 bases to trimming and J lost 4 bases; unmatched junction nucleotides: 6. This CDR3 reads CASSPGGQGATGELFF. The CDR3 DNA is TGCGCCAGCAGTCCGGGGGGACAGGGGGCCACCGGGGAGCTGTTTTTT.

The V call is TRBV5-1, the J call TRBJ1-1; possible D gene TRBD1, 5 bases. The V gene lost 4 bases and the J gene lost 4 bases, with 17 bases spanning the gap. This CDR3 has 15 amino acids. The germline CDR1 and CDR2 sequences are SGHRS and YFSETQ. The CDR3 sequence: CASSLTNKGSTEAFF. DNA of the CDR3: TGCGCCAGCAGCCTCACTAATAAGGGGTCCACTGAAGCTTTCTTT.

The rearrangement links TRBV3-1 to TRBJ1-2, with D possibly being TRBD1 (5 bases). V gave up 1 base and J gave up 8 bases, with 14 bases separating them. The CDR3 spans 14 residues. Looked up from germline, CDR1 is LGHDT and CDR2 is YNNKEL (reference sequence). CDR3 in amino acids: CASSQGGVGEGYTF. The CDR3 DNA reads TGTGCCAGCAGCCAAGGGGGCGTAGGAGAGGGCTACACCTTC.

This clonotype was counted ten times or more. The chain combines TRBV4-3 with TRBJ2-1, with D perhaps matching TRBD1 or TRBD2 (6 bases each). V lost 0 bases and J 0 bases, leaving 12 bases between the germline ends. CDR1 is LGHNA and CDR2 is YSLEER in the germline V gene. The CDR3 is made up of 17 amino acids. The CDR3 nucleotides read TGCGCCAGCAGCCAAGAGGGGGGCAGGGGCTCCTACAATGAGCAGTTCTTC. This codes for CASSQEGGRGSYNEQFF.

This clonotype occurred a few times. The chain couples TRBV28 to TRBJ2-1; D not resolved. Trimming cost V 6 bases and J 9 bases, with 9 bases left between them. This CDR3 is built from 11 residues. Germline loops: CDR1 MDHEN, CDR2 SYDVKM. CDR3 in amino acids: CASSGWREQFF. DNA for the CDR3: TGTGCCAGCAGCGGATGGCGTGAGCAGTTCTTC.